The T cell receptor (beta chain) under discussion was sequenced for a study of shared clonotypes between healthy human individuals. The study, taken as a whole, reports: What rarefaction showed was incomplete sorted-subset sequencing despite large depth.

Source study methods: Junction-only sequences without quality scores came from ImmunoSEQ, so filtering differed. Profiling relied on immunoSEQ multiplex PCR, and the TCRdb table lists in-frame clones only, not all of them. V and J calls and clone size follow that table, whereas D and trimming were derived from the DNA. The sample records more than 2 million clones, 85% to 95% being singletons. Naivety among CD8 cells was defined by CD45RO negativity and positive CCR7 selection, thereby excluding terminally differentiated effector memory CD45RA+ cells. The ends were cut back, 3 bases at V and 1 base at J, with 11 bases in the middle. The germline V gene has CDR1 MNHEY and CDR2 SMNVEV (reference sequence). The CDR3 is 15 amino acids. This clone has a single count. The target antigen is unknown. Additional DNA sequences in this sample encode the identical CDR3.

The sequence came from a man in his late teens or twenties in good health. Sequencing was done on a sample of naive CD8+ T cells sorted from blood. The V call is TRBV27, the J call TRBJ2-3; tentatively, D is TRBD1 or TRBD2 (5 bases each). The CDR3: CASSLLGVGTDTQYF. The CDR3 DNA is TGTGCCAGCAGTTTGTTGGGGGTTGGCACAGATACGCAGTATTTT.